These 7 T cell receptor beta chains were sequenced from one sample in a study of blood T cell repertoires in COVID-19. Some clones are missing from TCRdb's copy, which holds only in-frame ones; the method was immunoSEQ multiplex PCR. This table holds just over 650,000 clones, over 80% found once. Sequenced: peripheral blood. The receptors were gathered from a woman between 18 and 30 years old with acute or convalescent COVID-19.

V gene TRBV12-3 or TRBV12-4 combines with J gene TRBJ1-5; D is uncertain. Trimming stripped 4 bases from V and 8 bases from J, with 6 bases between. The CDR3 runs 11 residues. The CDR3 DNA follows: TGTGCCAGCAGTTCTTCTGAGCCCCAGCATTTT. Its translation: CASSSSEPQHF.

This clone was detected once. The chain uses TRBV9 and TRBJ1-3; TRBD1 is a possible D gene (5 bases). CDR3 length: 16 amino acids. Looked up from germline, CDR1 is SGDLS and CDR2 is YYNGEE. V gave up 4 bases and J gave up 2 bases, with 16 bases separating them. CDR3 region: CASSPQAFGTGNTIYF. The CDR3 DNA is TGTGCCAGCAGCCCACAGGCGTTTGGAACTGGAAACACCATATATTTT.

The rearrangement links TRBV3-1 (or the pseudogene TRBV3-2) to TRBJ1-2; 8 bases agree with TRBD1. The CDR3 is 13 amino acids. Germline assignment: CDR1 LGHDT and CDR2 YNNKEL (reference sequence). V shed 8 bases and J 10 bases; nucleotides not matched to a gene: 12. This chain's CDR3 is CASARTGKEDYTF. For the CDR3, the DNA is TGTGCCAGCGCACGGACAGGGAAGGAGGACTACACCTTC.

The chain recombines TRBV6-6 with TRBJ2-7; D might be TRBD1 (6 bases). V was pared by 6 bases and J by 0 bases, with 18 bases between. The CDR3 length is 16 residues. CDR1 and CDR2 (germline): MNHNY, SVGAGI (reference sequence). As DNA, the CDR3 is TGTGCCAGCAGCTCCCAGGGGTCACCCGTCTCCTACGAGCAGTACTTC. It yields the protein CASSSQGSPVSYEQYF.

The chain's CDR3 is CASSQVPRRTGRNYGYTF. The DNA of the CDR3 is TGCGCCAGCAGCCAAGTACCCCGGAGGACAGGGAGAAACTATGGCTACACCTTC. The chain recombines TRBV4-1 with TRBJ1-2; TRBD1 matches 8 bases. Per the germline V gene, CDR1 is MGHRA and CDR2 is YSYEKL. The length of the CDR3 is 18 residues. V shed 1 base and J 2 bases; nucleotides not matched to a gene: 12.

The chain has TRBV19 and TRBJ2-5; D is perhaps TRBD1 (5 bases). The CDR3 covers 14 residues. CDR1 and CDR2 (germline): LNHDA, SQIVND (reference sequence). V was clipped by 4 bases and J by 5 bases, with 14 bases between them. This chain's CDR3 is CASSTLRAPETQYF. The CDR3 bases are TGTGCCAGTAGTACCCTCAGGGCCCCGGAGACCCAGTACTTC.

The count of this clone is one. The chain recombines TRBV6-5 with TRBJ2-1, with D unclear. V was clipped by 6 bases and J by 5 bases, with 11 bases between them. The length of the CDR3 is 13 residues. From germline, CDR1 is MNHEY and CDR2 SVGAGI. DNA of the CDR3: TGTGCCAGCAGCCCCACCCACAACAATGAGCAGTTCTTC. Translation gives CASSPTHNNEQFF.